This record looks at one TCR beta chain sequence and its context. Its target is not known. The data were obtained in a study of T-cell reconstitution after alpha-beta-depleted transplantation in children. Unique molecular identifiers were incorporated into the prepared TCRbeta library. TCRdb fed the PCR reads into MiXCR, producing one record per CDR3 protein. The sample has about 580,000 distinct CDR3 sequences; over 25% are singletons. Overall study results and limits: It was newly produced T cells that mostly accounted for T-cell counts and diversity one year after transplant. In some patients, recipient T cells and intrathymic progenitors surviving conditioning explained high day-60 diversity. Roughly two months post-transplant, alpha-beta T cells reportedly originated from several hundred graft clones that had expanded.

The sequencing used PBMCs, collected before TCRalphabeta/CD19-depleted stem cell transplant. This receptor was identified in a boy under two years old with Wiskott-Aldrich syndrome, due to receive a stem cell transplant.

CDR3 sequence (DNA): TGTGCCAGCACGCCTCAGCAGGGTGGGGCCAACGTCCTGACTTTC. It codes for CASTPQQGGANVLTF. The rearrangement uses TRBV12-3 or TRBV12-4 and TRBJ2-6; the D gene is possibly TRBD1 (5 bases). The CDR3 length is 15 residues. With 7 bases removed from V and 3 bases from J, the gap between germline ends came to 13 bases.